This TCR beta chain was recovered during a study of regulatory T cells in long-lasting Graves disease. Study context: The antithyroid drugs taken by newly diagnosed Graves' patients had been used for under 3 months.

General study findings and limits: Persistent-disease Graves' patients showed less TCR diversity than new cases.

The time point is: newly diagnosed GD, antithyroid drugs for less than 3 months. Construction of the TCR library relied on RNA isolated from PBMCs. According to the study, TCR beta libraries were built with iRepertoire HTBI primers and CDR3-region Arm-PCR. TCRdb re-called the multiplex PCR reads through MiXCR, storing one row per CDR3 protein. The repertoire holds 620,000 or so distinct CDR3 sequences, with roughly 15% as singletons. As to this clonotype: Antigen specificity is unknown.

These sequences were also reported in another study, on T cells in Graves' hyperthyroidism and ophthalmopathy.

This clonotype originated in a woman in her twenties or thirties with Graves disease. The sample was peripheral blood mononuclear cells (PBMCs), taken at new diagnosis, from a patient treated with antithyroid drugs.

DNA of the CDR3: TGTGCCAGCAGCGTTTCGGGGGTCTATGGCTACACCTTC. It encodes CASSVSGVYGYTF. The V and J genes are TRBV9 and TRBJ1-2; D is possibly TRBD1 (5 bases). The CDR3 is made up of 13 amino acids. V was cut by 2 bases and J by 4 bases, with 9 bases left in between. Germline CDR1 reads SGDLS; CDR2 reads YYNGEE.